The 18 T cell receptor beta chains given below trace back to one sample, sequenced in a study of blood T cells in healthy people across ages. A second PCR, run for 7 to 11 cycles, used a sample-barcoded 5' primer plus a J-beta primer mix. Via MiXCR, TCRdb re-called the 5' RACE reads, giving one row per CDR3 protein. Seen here are approximately 900,000 distinct CDR3 sequences, roughly 52% observed once, and the top ten hold 13%. Sequenced input: blood. The receptor set was obtained from a man in his thirties or forties in good health.

The rearrangement uses TRBV5-1 and TRBJ2-3; 8 bases match TRBD2. The CDR3 length is 17 residues. Germline CDR1 SGHRS, CDR2 YFSETQ. V dropped 0 bases and J dropped 4; count of bases not matched to a gene: 10. The CDR3, as DNA: TGCGCCAGCAGCTTGGTAATTCCAGCGGGGGATGCAGATACGCAGTATTTT. Translated: CASSLVIPAGDADTQYF.

Only one count was recorded for this clonotype. The chain recombines TRBV10-3 with TRBJ2-7, with 13 bases matching TRBD2. Germline-derived CDR1 and CDR2 are ENHRY and SYGVKD. CDR3 size: 16 residues. V gave up 2 bases and J gave up 0 bases; unmatched junction bases: 1. The CDR3: CAISEGTSGDSYEQYF. CDR3 nucleotides: TGTGCCATCAGTGAGGGGACTAGCGGGGACTCCTACGAGCAGTACTTC.

V is TRBV7-2 and J is TRBJ2-3, with 8 nucleotides matching TRBD2. The germline gives CDR1 SGHTA, CDR2 FQGNSA. The CDR3 runs to 20 residues. The V segment lost 3 bases and the J segment 2 bases; nucleotides outside the gene matches: 19. The CDR3 spells CASSLPLGTSGGSVTDTQYF. CDR3 DNA: TGTGCCAGCAGCTTGCCCCTCGGGACTAGTGGGGGTTCTGTCACAGATACGCAGTATTTT. The full variable domain, rest sourced from reference TRBV7-2 and TRBJ2-3, is GAGVSQSPSNKVTEKGKDVELRCDPISGHTALYWYRQSLGQGLEFLIYFQGNSAPDKSGLPSDRFSAERTGGSVSTLTIQRTQQEDSAVYLCASSLPLGTSGGSVTDTQYFGPGTRLTVL.

The chain uses TRBV4-3 and TRBJ2-1, with 9 bases lining up with TRBD1. The CDR3 sequence is 17 residues long. CDR1 and CDR2 (germline): LGHNA, YSLEER. The junction had 10 bases not matched to a gene; V was cut back by 0 bases and J by 7 bases. CDR3 in amino acids: CASSQDYGDRGGNEQFF. CDR3 DNA: TGCGCCAGCAGCCAAGATTACGGAGACAGGGGGGGAAATGAGCAGTTCTTC.

The table lists this clonotype with a few counts. The chain joins TRBV20-1 to TRBJ1-2; no clear D gene. From germline, CDR1 is DFQATT and CDR2 SNEGSKA (reference sequence). V lost 6 bases and J 4 bases, leaving 12 bases between the germline ends. This CDR3 comprises 12 residues. The CDR3, as DNA: TGCAGTGCCCGAGGGATACCCTATGGCTACACCTTC. Translating gives CSARGIPYGYTF.

For this clonotype: Germline and junction disagree at one end, which may indicate a read error. The chain couples TRBV7-7 to TRBJ2-1; TRBD2 agrees at 12 bases. There are 15 residues in the CDR3. CDR1 and CDR2 from the germline V gene are SSHAT and FNYEAQ (reference sequence). CDR3 loop: CASSTSGGSNNEQFF. CDR3 coding DNA: TGTGCTAGCAGCACTAGCGGGGGGTCCAACAATGAGCAGTTCTTC. Combining the CDR3 with reference TRBV7-7 and TRBJ2-1 gives the whole variable domain GAGVSQSPRYKVTKRGQDVTLRCDPISSHATLYWYQQALGQGPEFLTYFNYEAQPDKSGLPSDRFSAERPEGSISTLTIQRTEQRDSAMYRCASSTSGGSNNEQFFGPGTRLTVL.

This chain connects TRBV27 to TRBJ1-1; D gene unclear. CDR3 length: 15 residues. Per germline, CDR1 MNHEY and CDR2 SMNVEV (reference sequence). Trimming stripped 5 bases from V and 1 base from J, with 14 bases between. The CDR3 sequence is CASSHPPSGNTEAFF. The CDR3 coding sequence is TGTGCCAGCAGTCACCCCCCGAGTGGGAACACTGAAGCTTTCTTT.

The chain has TRBV12-3 or TRBV12-4 and TRBJ1-2; TRBD1 matches at 8 bases. The CDR3 extends over 16 amino acids. With 2 bases clipped from V and 2 bases from J, the junction kept 7 bases outside the gene matches. CDR3 DNA sequence: TGTGCCAGCAGTTTACGGCAGGGGGCGACCAACTATGGCTACACCTTC. Amino acids: CASSLRQGATNYGYTF.

This chain connects TRBV28 to TRBJ1-1; D is unresolved. V was clipped by 6 bases and J by 4 bases, with 12 bases between them. The CDR3 is 13 residues long. Per germline, CDR1 MDHEN and CDR2 SYDVKM. CDR3 protein: CASRRKGFTEAFF. In DNA, the CDR3 is TGTGCCAGCAGACGAAAAGGGTTCACTGAAGCTTTCTTT.

This clonotype has just one count. The CDR3 protein is CASSFQGGAGTDTQYF. The CDR3 coding sequence is TGTGCCAGCAGCTTCCAGGGGGGGGCTGGCACAGATACGCAGTATTTT. The J gene is TRBJ2-3, the V gene TRBV7-2, with D perhaps TRBD1 or TRBD2 (7 bases each). The CDR3 covers 16 residues. The germline V gene has CDR1 SGHTA and CDR2 FQGNSA. V was trimmed by 3 bases and J by 1 base, leaving 14 bases between them.

This clonotype was found many times. The rearrangement joins TRBV29-1 to TRBJ1-2; tentative D call: TRBD1 (6 bases). The CDR3 totals 13 residues. The V gene lost 4 bases and the J gene lost 4 bases, with 13 bases spanning the gap. CDR1 is SQVTM, CDR2 ANQGSEA, per germline. The CDR3 nucleotides are TGCAGCGTTGGTCCCCAGGGGCTCTATGGCTACACCTTC. This codes for CSVGPQGLYGYTF.

This clonotype was seen ten or more times. The J gene is TRBJ1-5, the V gene TRBV7-2; TRBD1 matches 7 bases. Looked up from germline, CDR1 is SGHTA and CDR2 is FQGNSA. J was trimmed by 1 base and V by 5 bases; bases with no gene match: 11. The length of the CDR3 is 17 residues. As DNA, the CDR3 is TGTGCCAGCAGCGTCAGGGGGGGAGATCAAAGCAATCAGCCCCAGCATTTT. Protein: CASSVRGGDQSNQPQHF.

The chain joins TRBV19 to TRBJ1-2; the D is unclear. The CDR3 consists of 11 residues. Germline CDR1 and CDR2: LNHDA and SQIVND (reference sequence). V was pared by 3 bases and J by 8 bases, with 7 bases between. DNA of the CDR3: TGTGCCAGTAGTATCCAAGGGGGCTACACCTTC. It is translated as CASSIQGGYTF.

This clonotype appeared a few times. The rearrangement uses TRBV7-2 and TRBJ1-6, with 8 bases that match TRBD1. The CDR3 loop spans 16 amino acids. The germline V gene has CDR1 SGHTA and CDR2 FQGNSA. V shed 5 bases and J 9 bases; nucleotides not matched to a gene: 12. CDR3 residues: CASSPPPGGSSSPLHF. The CDR3 region has the DNA TGTGCCAGCAGCCCTCCGCCAGGGGGCTCTAGTTCACCCCTCCACTTT.

This clonotype was counted at least ten times. This chain links TRBV12-3 or TRBV12-4 with TRBJ2-7; unclear D gene. The V gene lost 6 bases and the J gene lost 2 bases, with 8 bases spanning the gap. The CDR3 length is 12 residues. CDR3 protein: CASSLRAYEQYF. The CDR3 bases are TGTGCCAGCAGCTTAAGGGCCTACGAGCAGTACTTC.

This clonotype showed up just once. The chain joins TRBV28 to TRBJ2-5; possible D gene TRBD2, 5 bases. CDR1 is MDHEN, CDR2 SYDVKM, per germline. The V end lost 5 bases, the J end lost 11 bases, and 15 bases lay between the germline ends. The CDR3 loop spans 12 amino acids. The CDR3 sequence is CASSTTVWEQYF. Written as DNA, the CDR3 is TGTGCCAGCAGTACGACGGTGTGGGAGCAGTACTTC.

This clonotype turned up a few times. The rearrangement uses TRBV9 and TRBJ2-1; D is uncertain. The CDR3 runs 14 residues. V was trimmed by 0 bases and J by 10 bases, leaving 14 bases between them. The V gene's germline CDR1 is SGDLS and CDR2 YYNGEE. CDR3 bases: TGTGCCAGCAGCGTAGAGGTGGTAGCCGGGGAGCAGTTCTTC. Its translation is CASSVEVVAGEQFF. Complete variable domain (other parts from reference TRBV9 and TRBJ2-1): DSGVTQTPKHLITATGQRVTLRCSPRSGDLSVYWYQQSLDQGLQFLIQYYNGEERAKGNILERFSAQQFPDLHSELNLSSLELGDSALYFCASSVEVVAGEQFFGPGTRLTVL.

The rearrangement uses TRBV12-3 or TRBV12-4 and TRBJ2-7; either TRBD1 or TRBD2 may fit D (5 bases each). CDR3 length: 14 residues. Trimming shortened V by 1 base and J by 7 bases, and 14 bases separated the two germline ends. The CDR3: CASSLVGVLWEQYF. DNA for the CDR3: TGTGCCAGCAGTTTAGTGGGGGTTCTGTGGGAGCAGTACTTC.